These 26 T cell receptor beta chains originate from one sample sequenced in a study of OX40 agonist ivuxolimab in advanced cancers. Repertoires were generated with immunoSEQ multiplex PCR, while TCRdb's copy carries only in-frame clones and drops some. The table lists about 26,000 clones, roughly 80% of them singletons, with about 15% in the top ten. Sample: CD4+ or CD8+ T cells sorted from blood, taken in a trial of the OX40 agonist ivuxolimab. The receptors come from an adult with an advanced solid tumor such as melanoma, head and neck, liver or kidney cancer.

The genes are TRBV18 and TRBJ2-6; possibly TRBD2 for D (7 bases). This CDR3 is 18 amino acids long. V shed 1 base and J shed 0 bases, with 13 bases lying between them. Looked up from germline, CDR1 is KGHSH and CDR2 is LQKENI. Written as DNA, the CDR3 is TGTGCCAGCTCACCACTGGCAGGGGAGGGCTCTGGGGCCAACGTCCTGACTTTC. Translated, it gives CASSPLAGEGSGANVLTF.

The rearrangement joins TRBV19 to TRBJ1-4; weak D call: TRBD1 (6 bases). The V end was cut by 5 bases, the J end by 4 bases, with 14 bases between. The CDR3 has 15 amino acids. The germline V gene has CDR1 LNHDA and CDR2 SQIVND (reference sequence). Here the CDR3 reads CASSETGTFNEKLFF. Here the CDR3 DNA reads TGTGCCAGTAGTGAGACCGGGACATTTAATGAAAAACTGTTTTTT.

The count of this clone is one. The V gene is TRBV5-6, the J gene TRBJ2-7; D ambiguous. Germline V CDR1 and CDR2: SGHDT, YYEEEE. The V gene lost 4 bases and the J gene lost 6 bases, with 11 bases spanning the gap. The CDR3 loop spans 12 amino acids. The CDR3 sequence: CASSPLDTEQYF. The DNA of the CDR3 is TGTGCCAGCAGCCCATTAGACACCGAGCAGTACTTC.

V usage is TRBV7-9 and J usage is TRBJ1-1; possibly TRBD1 for D (6 bases). This CDR3 has 16 residues. Germline-derived CDR1 and CDR2 are SEHNR and FQNEAQ (reference sequence). Trimming removed 4 bases at V and 6 bases at J, with 21 bases between. In nucleotides, the CDR3 is TGTGCCAGCAGCTCCCTACGGGGGGCGCTGGGTCCTGAAGCTTTCTTT. It yields the protein CASSSLRGALGPEAFF.

The genes are TRBV5-5 and TRBJ2-3; 7 nucleotides align to TRBD1. Looked up from germline, CDR1 is SGHKS and CDR2 is YYEKEE (reference sequence). The CDR3 runs to 15 residues. V shed 4 bases, J shed 5 bases, and the junction held 10 bases outside the gene matches. CDR3 DNA sequence: TGTGCCAGCAGCGCCGGGACAGTCCGTGGAGATACGCAGTATTTT. The encoded protein is CASSAGTVRGDTQYF.

The chain couples TRBV18 to TRBJ1-2, with D tentatively TRBD1 (5 bases). V lost 3 bases and J lost 4, with 9 bases in between. Germline assignment: CDR1 KGHSH and CDR2 LQKENI. The CDR3 covers 13 residues. As DNA, the CDR3 is TGTGCCAGCTCACCCGACAGATCCTATGGCTACACCTTC. Translating gives CASSPDRSYGYTF.

The chain is built from TRBV11-2 and TRBJ2-7, with a weak D call TRBD1 (5 bases). The CDR3 covers 16 residues. CDR1 and CDR2 from the germline V gene are SGHAT and FQNNGV. Trimming cost V 1 base and J 0 bases, with 13 bases left between them. CDR3 residues: CASSLGAGHISYEQYF. The CDR3 DNA sequence: TGTGCCAGCAGCTTAGGGGCTGGACACATCTCCTACGAGCAGTACTTC.

The chain links TRBV21-1 to TRBJ1-1; TRBD1 is the table's D call and was not checked against the DNA. TRBV21-1 is noted as a pseudogene. This CDR3 comprises 14 residues. CDR3 nucleotide sequence: TGTGCCAGCACTCCAAGGGGCAGGGACACTGAAGCTTTCTTT. Its protein is CASTPRGRDTEAFF.

This sequence joins TRBV7-9 and TRBJ1-4, with D possibly being TRBD1 (5 bases). Per germline, CDR1 SEHNR and CDR2 FQNEAQ (reference sequence). Trimming stripped 1 base from V and 5 bases from J, with 11 bases between. This CDR3 has 15 residues. The CDR3 region has the DNA TGTGCCAGCAGCTTAGATGGGGGAACAAATGAAAAACTGTTTTTT. It specifies CASSLDGGTNEKLFF.

Only a few counts were recorded for this clone. The chain is built from TRBV14 and TRBJ2-7; D may be TRBD1 (5 bases). The CDR3 sequence is 13 residues long. In germline, CDR1 is SGHDN, CDR2 FVKESK. Between the trimmed V and J ends, which lost 3 bases and 6 bases, there was a span of 12 bases. The CDR3 coding sequence is TGTGCCAGCAGCCAGTCCCCCAGGGCCGAGCAGTACTTC. It codes for CASSQSPRAEQYF. The complete variable domain, with remaining parts taken from reference TRBV14 and TRBJ2-7, reads EAGVTQFPSHSVIEKGQTVTLRCDPISGHDNLYWYRRVMGKEIKFLLHFVKESKQDESGMPNNRFLAERTGGTYSTLKVQPAELEDSGVYFCASSQSPRAEQYFGPGTRLTVT.

The chain has TRBV6-5 and TRBJ1-1, with D unclear. CDR1 MNHEY and CDR2 SVGAGI come from the germline V gene. Trimming stripped 5 bases from V and 1 base from J, with 8 bases between. The length of the CDR3 is 13 residues. The CDR3 protein is CASSLEANTEAFF. For the CDR3, the DNA is TGTGCCAGCAGTCTAGAAGCGAACACTGAAGCTTTCTTT.

In this sample, this clone turned up a few times. This sequence joins TRBV9 and TRBJ1-2; D is ambiguous. The germline V and J ends were trimmed by 2 bases and 1 base, with 6 bases remaining between them. CDR1 and CDR2 (germline): SGDLS, YYNGEE. The CDR3 runs to 13 residues. The CDR3 DNA reads as TGTGCCAGCAGCGTCCGGGGTAACTATGGCTACACCTTC. Amino acids: CASSVRGNYGYTF.

This chain's CDR3 is CSVRTGIYMNTEAFF. The CDR3 DNA follows: TGCAGCGTCAGAACAGGGATCTACATGAACACTGAAGCTTTCTTT. The chain couples TRBV29-1 to TRBJ1-1, with TRBD1 as a possible D gene (6 bases). CDR3 length: 15 residues. Germline V lookup: CDR1 SQVTM, CDR2 ANQGSEA. V lost 6 bases and J lost 0, with 17 bases in between.

V usage is TRBV14 and J usage is TRBJ1-1; D is ambiguous. V lost 4 bases, J lost 3 bases, and 9 bases lay in between. Looked up from germline, CDR1 is SGHDN and CDR2 is FVKESK. The CDR3 sequence is 13 residues long. For the CDR3, the DNA is TGTGCCAGCAGCCTTATACTAGACACTGAAGCTTTCTTT. Amino acid sequence: CASSLILDTEAFF.

The chain has TRBV19 and TRBJ2-7; TRBD2 matches at 9 bases. There are 15 residues in the CDR3. The junction had 4 bases not matched to a gene; V was cut back by 1 base and J by 3 bases. Germline CDR1 LNHDA, CDR2 SQIVND (reference sequence). The CDR3 loop is CASSIAAGGFYEQYF. CDR3 coding DNA: TGTGCCAGTAGTATAGCAGCGGGAGGATTCTACGAGCAGTACTTC.

To note about this clone: The junction and the germline gene differ at one end; a read error may be behind it. CDR3: CASSAGTGPYNEQFF. DNA for the CDR3: TGTGCTAGCAGCGCAGGGACAGGTCCCTACAATGAGCAGTTCTTC. This rearrangement joins TRBV7-7 to TRBJ2-1; 8 positions match TRBD1. Germline CDR1 is SSHAT and CDR2 is FNYEAQ (reference sequence). This CDR3 has 15 amino acids.

The gene calls are TRBV6-7 and TRBJ2-3; D unclear. TRBV6-7 is an ORF, with its function uncertain. The CDR3 consists of 15 residues. V lost 0 bases and J lost 0, with 7 bases in between. CDR3 region: CASSYSSDSTDTQYF. The DNA for the CDR3 is TGTGCCAGCAGTTACTCCTCGGACAGCACAGATACGCAGTATTTT.

The table lists this clone with a count of one. This rearrangement joins TRBV6-6 to TRBJ1-2, with 7 bases that match TRBD1. CDR1 is MNHNY and CDR2 is SVGAGI in the germline V gene (reference sequence). Trimming took 4 bases from V and 8 from J; bases not matched to a gene: 10. CDR3 length equals 14 residues. CDR3 residues: CASSSHRRGVGYTF. Written as DNA, the CDR3 is TGTGCCAGCAGTTCCCACCGCAGGGGGGTCGGCTACACCTTC.

This clone was detected only a few times. The gene calls are TRBV30 and TRBJ2-3; a weak D match, TRBD2 (5 bases). This CDR3 spans 14 amino acids. The germline V gene has CDR1 GTSNPN and CDR2 SVGIG (reference sequence). The V end was cut by 7 bases, the J end by 0 bases, with 14 bases between. CDR3 protein: CASSAGPSTDTQYF. CDR3 DNA: TGTGCCTCATCCGCGGGTCCTAGCACAGATACGCAGTATTTT.

The CDR3 nucleotides are TGTGCCAGCAGCGCGGGACAGAGTACAATGAGGCAGTTCTTC. This translates into CASSAGQSTMRQFF. The chain combines TRBV7-3 with TRBJ2-1, with D perhaps matching TRBD1 (7 bases). Trimming stripped 5 bases from V and 12 bases from J, with 20 bases between. The CDR3 covers 14 residues. Germline CDR1 is SGHTA and CDR2 is FQGTGA.

The chain couples TRBV10-1 to TRBJ2-1; 8 bases match TRBD2. Trimming cost V 10 bases and J 2 bases; bases outside gene matches: 7. CDR1 and CDR2 from the germline V gene are WNHNN and SYGVQD (reference sequence). The CDR3 consists of 14 residues. In DNA, the CDR3 is TGCGCCACTCCACGGGGGGGCGCCTACAATGAGCAGTTCTTC. It is translated as CATPRGGAYNEQFF.

The chain couples TRBV18 to TRBJ1-6; no definite D call. The CDR3 extends over 12 amino acids. Germline V gene sequence: CDR1 KGHSH, CDR2 LQKENI. With 2 bases removed from V and 7 bases from J, the gap between germline ends came to 3 bases. The CDR3 DNA is TGTGCCAGCTCACCAGCAAATTCACCCCTCCACTTT. Its protein is CASSPANSPLHF.

The gene calls are TRBV30 and TRBJ2-7; D may match TRBD1 or TRBD2 (5 bases each). Germline loops: CDR1 GTSNPN, CDR2 SVGIG (reference sequence). Trimming pared 5 bases from V and 7 bases from J, leaving 18 bases between. The CDR3 consists of 13 residues. DNA for the CDR3: TGTGCCTGGGCTCTCCGGGGCCCCCCAGAGCAGTACTTC. Translated: CAWALRGPPEQYF.

This chain links TRBV5-1 with TRBJ1-1; 7 bases are a match to TRBD1. The V gene's germline CDR1 is SGHRS and CDR2 YFSETQ. V lost 4 bases and J lost 3; bases outside the gene matches: 6. The CDR3 covers 14 residues. Here the CDR3 DNA reads TGCGCCAGCAGCCTACTAGGACAGGACACTGAAGCTTTCTTT. It codes for CASSLLGQDTEAFF.

This clone has only a few counts. This sequence joins TRBV6-1 and TRBJ1-1; tentative D call: TRBD1 (5 bases). This CDR3 spans 14 amino acids. V shed 8 bases and J shed 5 bases, with 18 bases lying between them. Germline V gene sequence: CDR1 MNHNS, CDR2 SASEGT. CDR3 in amino acids: CASLSRGSRTEAFF. The CDR3 DNA follows: TGTGCCAGCCTCTCAAGGGGTTCTCGGACTGAAGCTTTCTTT.

This chain links TRBV15 with TRBJ1-3, with D uncertain. The CDR3 is 11 residues long. CDR1 LNHNV and CDR2 YYDKDF come from the germline V gene (reference sequence). The V gene lost 11 bases and the J gene lost 4 bases, with 9 bases spanning the gap. CDR3 residues: CASAVGNTIYF. The DNA for the CDR3 is TGTGCCTCGGCGGTCGGAAACACCATATATTTT. The variable domain in full, completed from reference TRBV15 and TRBJ1-3, reads DAMVIQNPRYQVTQFGKPVTLSCSQTLNHNVMYWYQQKSSQAPKLLFHYYDKDFNNEADTPDNFQSRRPNTSFCFLDIRSPGLGDTAMYLCASAVGNTIYFGEGSWLTVV.